Presented here are 18 T cell receptor beta chains from one specimen sequenced in a study of blood T cells in healthy people across ages. The use of a sample-barcoded 5' primer and a J-beta primer mix characterized a second PCR of roughly 6 to 12 cycles. TCRdb re-analysed the 5' RACE reads in MiXCR, keeping a single row per CDR3 protein. The sample lists 900,000 to 950,000 distinct CDR3 sequences; roughly 29% were seen once. These data also featured in a second study, about T cells of mothers and their children.

Sequencing was carried out using blood. These receptors were collected from a woman between 40 and 55 years old in good health.

V is TRBV5-1 and J is TRBJ1-2; 10 bases agree with TRBD1. The V gene's germline CDR1 is SGHRS and CDR2 YFSETQ. The CDR3 has 16 residues. Trimming cost V 0 bases and J 5 bases; bases outside gene matches: 7. CDR3 amino acids: CASSLGETGGAYGYTF. As DNA, the CDR3 is TGCGCCAGCAGCTTGGGAGAGACAGGGGGCGCGTATGGCTACACCTTC.

V and J are TRBV28 and TRBJ1-1; TRBD1 matches 7 bases. The CDR3 has 14 residues. The V gene end was trimmed by 6 bases and the J gene end by 1 base; junction bases not matched to a gene: 5. From germline, CDR1 is MDHEN and CDR2 SYDVKM. CDR3: CASSSDRANTEAFF. Here the CDR3 DNA reads TGTGCCAGCAGCTCTGACAGGGCGAACACTGAAGCTTTCTTT.

Only a few counts were recorded for this clonotype. The chain combines TRBV6-4 with TRBJ2-5, with 7 nucleotides matching TRBD1. V was pared by 7 bases and J by 4 bases, with 12 bases of the junction left unmatched. Germline V gene lookup returns CDR1 MRHNA and CDR2 SNTAGT. The length of the CDR3 is 15 residues. In nucleotides, the CDR3 is TGTGCCAGCACCCCGGGACAGCTAAATTCAGAGACCCAGTACTTC. It encodes CASTPGQLNSETQYF.

This clonotype was detected only a few times. The CDR3 is CASSLDLQGRIAKNIQYF. CDR3 sequence (DNA): TGTGCCAGCAGCTTGGATCTCCAGGGTAGGATCGCCAAAAACATTCAGTACTTC. V gene TRBV5-5 combines with J gene TRBJ2-4, with D possibly TRBD1 on 5 matching bases. Germline V gene lookup returns CDR1 SGHKS and CDR2 YYEKEE (reference sequence). The V end lost 0 bases, the J end lost 1 base, and 17 bases lay between the germline ends. The CDR3 runs 18 residues. The complete variable domain, with remaining parts taken from reference TRBV5-5 and TRBJ2-4, reads DAGVTQSPTHLIKTRGQQVTLRCSPISGHKSVSWYQQVLGQGPQFIFQYYEKEERGRGNFPDRFSARQFPNYSSELNVNALLLGDSALYLCASSLDLQGRIAKNIQYFGAGTRLSVL.

This chain links TRBV5-1 with TRBJ1-1; 7 bases match TRBD1. CDR3 length: 14 amino acids. V lost 4 bases and J lost 8; bases outside the gene matches: 11. Germline V gene data show CDR1 as SGHRS and CDR2 as YFSETQ. The CDR3 sequence is CASSPPGTDKEAFF. The DNA of the CDR3 is TGCGCCAGCAGCCCGCCCGGGACAGATAAAGAAGCTTTCTTT.

Here the CDR3 reads CASSYRDRVLAGYTF. CDR3 in DNA: TGTGCCAGCAGCTACCGGGACAGGGTTCTAGCTGGCTACACCTTC. The J gene is TRBJ1-2, the V gene TRBV3-1; TRBD1 matches at 9 bases. Germline lookup yields CDR1 LGHDT and CDR2 YNNKEL (reference sequence). CDR3 size: 15 residues. V dropped 5 bases and J dropped 7; count of bases not matched to a gene: 11.

Details on this clonotype: A clone one base away is much larger, so this may be a read error. The gene calls are TRBV20-1 and TRBJ2-7; tentatively, D is TRBD1 or TRBD2 (5 bases each). In germline, CDR1 is DFQATT, CDR2 SNEGSKA (reference sequence). The CDR3 totals 10 residues. CDR3 residues: CSAYKGERYF. CDR3 sequence (DNA): TGCAGTGCCTACAAAGGGGAGCGGTACTTC.

This clonotype was seen repeatedly, ten times or more. The rearrangement uses TRBV4-2 and TRBJ2-7; no definite D call. The CDR3 totals 12 residues. Germline values: CDR1 LGHNA, CDR2 YNFKEQ. V gave up 1 base and J gave up 6 bases, with 7 bases separating them. Written as DNA, the CDR3 is TGTGCCAGCAGCCAAGCCTCGGTCGAGCAGTACTTC. The encoded protein is CASSQASVEQYF.

This clonotype has only a few counts. The chain couples TRBV2 to TRBJ2-7; a weak D match, TRBD2 (5 bases). The CDR3 sequence is 13 residues long. V lost 2 bases to trimming and J lost 9 bases, with 14 bases between them. From germline, CDR1 is SNHLY and CDR2 FYNNEI. The CDR3 region has the DNA TGTGCCAGCAGTGAACCCGGGGTTGGTGGGCAGTACTTC. It yields the protein CASSEPGVGGQYF.

This clonotype was counted at least ten times. The CDR3 protein is CSASRLAGIYEQYF. The CDR3 DNA reads as TGCAGTGCTAGCCGACTAGCGGGGATTTACGAGCAGTACTTC. This sequence joins TRBV20-1 and TRBJ2-7, with 11 positions matching TRBD2. This CDR3 has 14 residues. V shed 3 bases and J 4 bases; nucleotides not matched to a gene: 5. CDR1 is DFQATT, CDR2 SNEGSKA, per germline (reference sequence).

This clonotype was seen a few times. V gene TRBV7-2 combines with J gene TRBJ2-3; 16 nucleotides match TRBD2. Germline loops: CDR1 SGHTA, CDR2 FQGNSA. The CDR3 is made up of 18 amino acids. J gave up 5 bases and V 2 bases, and 7 bases lay outside the gene matches. As DNA, the CDR3 is TGTGCCAGCAGCTTACAGGGACTAGCGGGGGGGCATAGAGATACGCAGTATTTT. It translates to CASSLQGLAGGHRDTQYF.

The chain carries TRBV24-1 and TRBJ2-1; 12 positions agree with TRBD1. The ends lost 6 bases at V and 10 bases at J; junction bases unmatched: 12. Germline assignment: CDR1 KGHDR and CDR2 SFDVKD. This CDR3 region has 16 residues. Written as DNA, the CDR3 is TGTGCCACCAGTAGGGCGGGACAGGGGGCCTTAGAGGAGCAGTTCTTC. The encoded protein is CATSRAGQGALEEQFF.

This clonotype appeared a few times. This chain uses TRBV11-2 with TRBJ2-1; D might be TRBD2 (5 bases). V lost 6 bases and J lost 2, with 20 bases in between. The length of the CDR3 is 17 residues. CDR1 and CDR2 (germline): SGHAT, FQNNGV. In DNA, the CDR3 is TGTGCCAGCAGATCCGGGGTAGGGCCACCAACCTACAATGAGCAGTTCTTC. It yields the protein CASRSGVGPPTYNEQFF.

As for this clonotype: This may stem from a read error, because a much larger clone lies one nucleotide away. The chain carries TRBV4-1 and TRBJ2-7; D is perhaps TRBD1 (6 bases). With 5 bases removed from V and 2 bases from J, the gap between germline ends came to 10 bases. CDR3 length: 13 amino acids. Germline V gene sequence: CDR1 MGHRA, CDR2 YSYEKL. The CDR3 region has the DNA TGCGCCAGCAGCAACAGGGTACCCTACGAGCAGTACTTC. Amino acid sequence: CASSNRVPYEQYF.

Of note for this clonotype: A clone one base away is much larger, so this may be a read error. V gene TRBV27 combines with J gene TRBJ2-4; D uncertain. The CDR3 contains 13 residues. Germline lookup yields CDR1 MNHEY and CDR2 SMNVEV (reference sequence). CDR3 sequence (DNA): TGTGCCCGCAGTTTATCGGGCACCGTTGAACAGTACTTC. Amino acid sequence: CARSLSGTVEQYF.

In this sample, this clonotype turned up a few times. The chain recombines TRBV3-1 with TRBJ2-5, with D possibly TRBD2 on 5 matching bases. CDR3 length equals 15 residues. In germline, CDR1 is LGHDT, CDR2 YNNKEL (reference sequence). V was trimmed by 5 bases and J by 2 bases, leaving 15 bases between them. The CDR3 nucleotides read TGTGCCAGCAGCGAAGTCGGACTCCTACAAGAGACCCAGTACTTC. It translates to CASSEVGLLQETQYF.

This clonotype has only a few counts. CDR3 nucleotide sequence: TGTGCCAGCACCCCGGAGCTGTATGGGACAGCGCTTTACGAGCAGTACTTC. Amino acids: CASTPELYGTALYEQYF. The chain carries TRBV28 and TRBJ2-7; 7 bases align to TRBD1. The CDR3 has 17 amino acids. V lost 7 bases to trimming and J lost 4 bases; unmatched junction nucleotides: 19. Germline V gene lookup returns CDR1 MDHEN and CDR2 SYDVKM.

The V and J genes are TRBV25-1 and TRBJ1-2; D is undetermined. Germline CDR1 is MGHDK and CDR2 is SYGVNS. This CDR3 spans 13 amino acids. Here the CDR3 reads CVGSEVGYDGYTF. The CDR3 nucleotides read TGTGTCGGCAGTGAGGTTGGTTATGATGGCTACACCTTC.